Listed here are 15 T cell receptor beta chains from one sample, sequenced in a study of blood T cell repertoires in COVID-19. TCRdb's copy holds only in-frame clones and misses some; the assay was immunoSEQ multiplex PCR. Of around 130,000 clones listed, around nine tenths are singletons. The sample consisted of peripheral blood. The receptors originated from a man between 60 and 75 years old with active or convalescent COVID-19.

V is TRBV6-1 and J is TRBJ2-7, with 8 bases fitting TRBD2. The V gene end was trimmed by 3 bases and the J gene end by 2 bases; junction bases not matched to a gene: 3. CDR3 length: 14 amino acids. In germline, CDR1 is MNHNS, CDR2 SASEGT. CDR3 sequence reads: CASSDPGLAYEQYF. The CDR3 DNA reads as TGTGCCAGCAGTGACCCGGGACTAGCCTACGAGCAGTACTTC.

This chain uses TRBV15 with TRBJ2-7; D ambiguous. CDR1 and CDR2 from the germline V gene are LNHNV and YYDKDF (reference sequence). Trimming took off 2 bases at V and 2 bases at J, with 10 bases between the two ends. The CDR3 sequence is 14 residues long. The CDR3 loop reads CATSRQAGTYEQYF. The CDR3 DNA sequence: TGTGCCACCAGCAGACAAGCAGGAACCTACGAGCAGTACTTC.

V and J are TRBV30 and TRBJ1-1; the match to TRBD1 covers 9 bases. Germline CDR1 GTSNPN, CDR2 SVGIG (reference sequence). With V trimmed by 4 bases and J by 1 base, 4 bases remained unmatched. The CDR3 extends over 14 amino acids. The DNA for the CDR3 is TGTGCCTGGAACCACAGGGGGCGGAACACTGAAGCTTTCTTT. Residues: CAWNHRGRNTEAFF.

The CDR3 nucleotides read TGTGCCAGCAGTAGGGACAGGGGGAACACTGAAGCTTTCTTT. Translation gives CASSRDRGNTEAFF. The chain is built from TRBV6-5 and TRBJ1-1; 10 bases align to TRBD1. CDR1 and CDR2 from the germline V gene are MNHEY and SVGAGI. The CDR3 runs to 14 residues. J was trimmed by 1 base and V by 5 bases; bases with no gene match: 1.

The V call is TRBV19, the J call TRBJ2-1, with TRBD2 matching over 13 bases. CDR1 is LNHDA, CDR2 SQIVND, per germline (reference sequence). V lost 1 base and J lost 6; bases outside the gene matches: 6. The CDR3 is made up of 17 amino acids. The chain's CDR3 is CASSIVPTSGRANEQFF. CDR3 bases: TGTGCCAGTAGTATAGTGCCAACTAGCGGGAGGGCCAATGAGCAGTTCTTC.

J is TRBJ1-5 and V is TRBV4-1; D unresolved. The ends were cut back, 3 bases at V and 4 bases at J, with 13 bases in the middle. CDR1 and CDR2 (germline): MGHRA, YSYEKL. This CDR3 is built from 15 residues. CDR3 sequence: CASSQPERGNQPQHF. As DNA, the CDR3 is TGCGCCAGCAGCCAGCCCGAGCGAGGGAATCAGCCCCAGCATTTT.

V gene TRBV27 combines with J gene TRBJ1-1, with a tentative D call TRBD1 (6 bases). From germline, CDR1 is MNHEY and CDR2 SMNVEV (reference sequence). The CDR3 sequence is 15 residues long. Trimming pared 2 bases from V and 0 bases from J, leaving 10 bases between. CDR3 in DNA: TGTGCCAGCAGTTTAGGGGGGGGGCTGAACACTGAAGCTTTCTTT. Amino acids: CASSLGGGLNTEAFF.

This chain connects TRBV28 to TRBJ2-2, with D perhaps TRBD1 (5 bases). CDR1 is MDHEN and CDR2 is SYDVKM in the germline V gene. V was cut by 1 base and J by 2 bases, with 17 bases left in between. CDR3 length: 18 amino acids. CDR3: CASSLYGRGRANTGELFF. CDR3 DNA: TGTGCCAGCAGTTTATATGGGCGCGGCAGGGCCAACACCGGGGAGCTGTTTTTT.

The count of this clone is one. This chain links TRBV18 with TRBJ2-7, with 8 bases that match TRBD1. CDR1 KGHSH and CDR2 LQKENI come from the germline V gene. CDR3 size: 15 residues. After removal of 3 bases from V and 2 bases from J, the junction contained 6 bases not matched to a gene. CDR3 sequence reads: CASSPNPGQAYEQYF. The CDR3 DNA is TGTGCCAGCTCACCGAACCCGGGACAGGCCTACGAGCAGTACTTC.

CDR3 DNA sequence: TGCGCCAGCAGCTTGTCCGGCGGTTATAATGGCTACACCTTC. Protein sequence: CASSLSGGYNGYTF. V and J are TRBV5-1 and TRBJ1-2; no firm D call. V lost 1 base and J lost 6, with 13 bases in between. The CDR3 is 14 amino acids. Germline values: CDR1 SGHRS, CDR2 YFSETQ.

Of note for this clone: Other DNA sequences within the sample encode an identical CDR3. V usage is TRBV9 and J usage is TRBJ2-7; unclear D gene. Per germline, CDR1 SGDLS and CDR2 YYNGEE. V lost 2 bases and J 0 bases, leaving 6 bases between the germline ends. The CDR3 loop spans 13 amino acids. The CDR3 sequence: CASSVGSSYEQYF. CDR3 sequence (DNA): TGTGCCAGCAGCGTTGGCTCCTCCTACGAGCAGTACTTC. Supplemented by reference TRBV9 and TRBJ2-7, the full variable domain reads DSGVTQTPKHLITATGQRVTLRCSPRSGDLSVYWYQQSLDQGLQFLIQYYNGEERAKGNILERFSAQQFPDLHSELNLSSLELGDSALYFCASSVGSSYEQYFGPGTRLTVT.

The chain couples TRBV6-4 to TRBJ1-1; no firm D call. This CDR3 has 14 residues. Germline values: CDR1 MRHNA, CDR2 SNTAGT. V dropped 4 bases and J dropped 0 bases, with 9 bases sitting between them. CDR3 residues: CASSVTHLNTEAFF. The CDR3 bases are TGTGCCAGCAGTGTAACACATTTGAACACTGAAGCTTTCTTT.

The rearrangement uses TRBV11-1 and TRBJ2-1; maybe TRBD1 (6 bases). With 5 bases removed from V and 0 bases from J, the gap between germline ends came to 11 bases. Germline-derived CDR1 and CDR2 are SGHAT and FQDESV (reference sequence). The CDR3 length is 15 residues. Here the CDR3 DNA reads TGTGCCAGCAGCGGGGGCTCCAGCTCCTACAATGAGCAGTTCTTC. This codes for CASSGGSSSYNEQFF.

This chain uses TRBV5-6 with TRBJ2-5, with D possibly matching TRBD2 (6 bases). With 0 bases removed from V and 1 base from J, the gap between germline ends came to 10 bases. The germline CDR1 and CDR2 sequences are SGHDT and YYEEEE. The CDR3 runs 15 residues. CDR3 in DNA: TGTGCCAGCAGCTTGGAGGAGGGCCCCCAAGAGACCCAGTACTTC. Translating gives CASSLEEGPQETQYF. Complete variable domain (other parts from reference TRBV5-6 and TRBJ2-5): DAGVTQSPTHLIKTRGQQVTLRCSPKSGHDTVSWYQQALGQGPQFIFQYYEEEERQRGNFPDRFSGHQFPNYSSELNVNALLLGDSALYLCASSLEEGPQETQYFGPGTRLLVL.

This chain links TRBV24-1 with TRBJ2-3, with 10 positions matching TRBD1. J lost 1 base, V lost 5 bases, and 2 bases had no gene match. Germline V gene data show CDR1 as KGHDR and CDR2 as SFDVKD. The CDR3 contains 15 residues. The CDR3 DNA reads as TGTGCCACCAGTGTTGGGACAGGGGGCACAGATACGCAGTATTTT. Protein: CATSVGTGGTDTQYF.